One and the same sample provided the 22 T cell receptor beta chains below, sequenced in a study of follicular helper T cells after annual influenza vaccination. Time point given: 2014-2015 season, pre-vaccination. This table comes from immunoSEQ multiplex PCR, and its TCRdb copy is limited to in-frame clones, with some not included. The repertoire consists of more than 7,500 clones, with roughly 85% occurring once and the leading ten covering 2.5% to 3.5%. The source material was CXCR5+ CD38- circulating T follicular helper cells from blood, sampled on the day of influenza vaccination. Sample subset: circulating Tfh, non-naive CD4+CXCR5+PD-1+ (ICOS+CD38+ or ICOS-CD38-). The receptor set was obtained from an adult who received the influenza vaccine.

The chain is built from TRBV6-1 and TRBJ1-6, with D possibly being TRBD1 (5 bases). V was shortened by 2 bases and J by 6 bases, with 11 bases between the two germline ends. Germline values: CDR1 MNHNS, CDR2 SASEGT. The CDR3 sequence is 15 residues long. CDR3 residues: CASSEWGVLNSPLHF. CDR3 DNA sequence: TGTGCCAGCAGTGAATGGGGGGTGCTTAATTCACCCCTCCACTTT.

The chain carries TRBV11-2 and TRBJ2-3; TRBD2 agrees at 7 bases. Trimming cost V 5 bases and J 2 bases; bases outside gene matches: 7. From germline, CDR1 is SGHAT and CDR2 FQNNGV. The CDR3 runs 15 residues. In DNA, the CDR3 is TGTGCCAGCAGCCATGAGCGGGGCTACACAGATACGCAGTATTTT. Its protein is CASSHERGYTDTQYF.

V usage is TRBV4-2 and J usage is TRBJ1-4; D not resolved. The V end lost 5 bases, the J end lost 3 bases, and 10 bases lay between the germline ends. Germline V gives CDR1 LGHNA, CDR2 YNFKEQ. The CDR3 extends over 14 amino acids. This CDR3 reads CASSLQRSNEKLFF. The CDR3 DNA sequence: TGTGCCAGCAGCTTACAGCGGTCTAATGAAAAACTGTTTTTT.

The CDR3 is CSVVGQGYNEQFF. For the CDR3, the DNA is TGCAGCGTTGTAGGTCAGGGATACAATGAGCAGTTCTTC. J is TRBJ2-1 and V is TRBV29-1, with D possibly being TRBD1 (5 bases). Trimming shortened V by 4 bases and J by 4 bases, and 11 bases separated the two germline ends. This CDR3 is 13 amino acids long. CDR1 is SQVTM, CDR2 ANQGSEA, per germline.

The CDR3 is CASSIAGVGLFF. In DNA form, the CDR3 reads TGTGCCAGTAGTATAGCGGGTGTTGGGCTGTTTTTT. The chain recombines TRBV6-1 with TRBJ2-2; TRBD2 agrees at 7 bases. Germline V lookup: CDR1 MNHNS, CDR2 SASEGT. Unmatched junction bases numbered 11, after V lost 9 bases and J lost 13 bases. CDR3 length: 12 residues.

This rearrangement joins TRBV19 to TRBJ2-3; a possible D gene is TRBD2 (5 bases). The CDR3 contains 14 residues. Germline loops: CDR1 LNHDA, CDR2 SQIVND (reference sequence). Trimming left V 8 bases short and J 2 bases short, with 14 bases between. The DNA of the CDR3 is TGTGCCAGTCGGACTGGTCTTAACACAGATACGCAGTATTTT. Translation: CASRTGLNTDTQYF.

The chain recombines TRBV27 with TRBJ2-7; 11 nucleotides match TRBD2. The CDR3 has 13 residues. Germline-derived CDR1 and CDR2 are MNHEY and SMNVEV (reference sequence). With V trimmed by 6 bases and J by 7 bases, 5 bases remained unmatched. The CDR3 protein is CASRQLAGDEQYF. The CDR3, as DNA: TGTGCCAGCAGGCAACTAGCGGGGGATGAGCAGTACTTC.

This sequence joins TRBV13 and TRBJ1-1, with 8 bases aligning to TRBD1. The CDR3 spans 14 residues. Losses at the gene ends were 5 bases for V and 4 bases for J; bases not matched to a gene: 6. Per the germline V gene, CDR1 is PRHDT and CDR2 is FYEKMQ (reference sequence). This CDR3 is CASSLNRGATEAFF. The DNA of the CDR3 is TGTGCCAGCAGCCTTAACAGGGGGGCCACTGAAGCTTTCTTT.

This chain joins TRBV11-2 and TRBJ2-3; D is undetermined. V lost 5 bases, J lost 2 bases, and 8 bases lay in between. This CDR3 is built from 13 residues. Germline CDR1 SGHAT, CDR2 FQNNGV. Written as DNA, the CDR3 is TGTGCCAGCAGCCAGAGTATCACAGATACGCAGTATTTT. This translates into CASSQSITDTQYF.

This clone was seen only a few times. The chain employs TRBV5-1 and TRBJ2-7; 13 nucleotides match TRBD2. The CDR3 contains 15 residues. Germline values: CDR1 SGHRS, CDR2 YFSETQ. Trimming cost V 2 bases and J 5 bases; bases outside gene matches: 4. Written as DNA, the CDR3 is TGCGCCAGCAGCTTACTAGCGGGAGGGCCACACGAGCAGTACTTC. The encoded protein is CASSLLAGGPHEQYF.

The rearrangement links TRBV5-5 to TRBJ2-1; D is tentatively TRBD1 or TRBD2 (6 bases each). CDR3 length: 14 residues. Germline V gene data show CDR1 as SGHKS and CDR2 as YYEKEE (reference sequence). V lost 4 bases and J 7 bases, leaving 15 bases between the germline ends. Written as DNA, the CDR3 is TGTGCCAGCAGCCAGGGGACTCTTCAGAATGAGCAGTTCTTC. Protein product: CASSQGTLQNEQFF.

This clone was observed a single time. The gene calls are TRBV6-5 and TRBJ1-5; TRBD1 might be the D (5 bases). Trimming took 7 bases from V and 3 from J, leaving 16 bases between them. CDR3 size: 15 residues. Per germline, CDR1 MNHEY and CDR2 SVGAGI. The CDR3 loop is CASTGGEGYNQPQHF. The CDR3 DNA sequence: TGTGCCAGCACTGGGGGGGAGGGATACAATCAGCCCCAGCATTTT.

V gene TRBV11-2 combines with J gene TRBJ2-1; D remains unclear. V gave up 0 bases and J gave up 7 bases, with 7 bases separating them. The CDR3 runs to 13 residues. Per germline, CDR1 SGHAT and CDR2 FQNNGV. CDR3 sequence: CASSLDVGNEQFF. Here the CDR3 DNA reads TGTGCCAGCAGCTTAGATGTGGGTAATGAGCAGTTCTTC.

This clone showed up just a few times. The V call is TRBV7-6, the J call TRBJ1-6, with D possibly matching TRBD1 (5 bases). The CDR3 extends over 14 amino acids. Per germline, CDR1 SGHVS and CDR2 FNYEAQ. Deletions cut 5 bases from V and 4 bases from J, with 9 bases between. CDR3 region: CASSPRQYNSPLHF. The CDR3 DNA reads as TGTGCCAGCAGCCCGCGACAGTATAATTCACCCCTCCACTTT. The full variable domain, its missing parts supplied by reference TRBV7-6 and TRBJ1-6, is GAGVSQSPRYKVTKRGQDVALRCDPISGHVSLYWYRQALGQGPEFLTYFNYEAQQDKSGLPNDRFSAERPEGSISTLTIQRTEQRDSAMYRCASSPRQYNSPLHFGNGTRLTVT.

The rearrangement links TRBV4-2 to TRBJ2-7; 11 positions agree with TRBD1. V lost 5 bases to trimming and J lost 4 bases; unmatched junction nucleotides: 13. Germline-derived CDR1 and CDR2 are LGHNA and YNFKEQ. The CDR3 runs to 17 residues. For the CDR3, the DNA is TGTGCCAGCAGCGTAAGTAACCGGGACAGGGGGATTTACGAGCAGTACTTC. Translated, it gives CASSVSNRDRGIYEQYF.

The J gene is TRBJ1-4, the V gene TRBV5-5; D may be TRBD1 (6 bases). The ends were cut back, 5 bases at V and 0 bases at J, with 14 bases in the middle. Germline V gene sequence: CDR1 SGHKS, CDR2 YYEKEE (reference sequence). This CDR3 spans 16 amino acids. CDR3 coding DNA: TGTGCCAGCAGTCGGGGGGCGGTTGCAACTAATGAAAAACTGTTTTTT. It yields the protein CASSRGAVATNEKLFF.

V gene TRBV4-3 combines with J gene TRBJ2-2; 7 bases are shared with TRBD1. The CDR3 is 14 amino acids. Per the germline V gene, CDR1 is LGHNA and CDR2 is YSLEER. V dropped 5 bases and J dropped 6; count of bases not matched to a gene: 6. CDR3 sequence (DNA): TGCGCCAGCAGCTATTACAGGGGTTCCGGGGAGCTGTTTTTT. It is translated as CASSYYRGSGELFF.

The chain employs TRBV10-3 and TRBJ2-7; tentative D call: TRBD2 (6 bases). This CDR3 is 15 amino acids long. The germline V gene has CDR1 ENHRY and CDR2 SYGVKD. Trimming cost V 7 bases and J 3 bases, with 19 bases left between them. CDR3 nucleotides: TGTGCCATCACCGGGACTGCTCAACCAAGCTACGAGCAGTACTTC. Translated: CAITGTAQPSYEQYF.

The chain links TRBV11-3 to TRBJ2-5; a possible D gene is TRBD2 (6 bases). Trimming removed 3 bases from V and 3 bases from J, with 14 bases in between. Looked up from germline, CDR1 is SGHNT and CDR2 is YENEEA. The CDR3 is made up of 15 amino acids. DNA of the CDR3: TGTGCCAGCAGCTTGGGCGGGGCCAGCAAAGAGACCCAGTACTTC. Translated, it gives CASSLGGASKETQYF.

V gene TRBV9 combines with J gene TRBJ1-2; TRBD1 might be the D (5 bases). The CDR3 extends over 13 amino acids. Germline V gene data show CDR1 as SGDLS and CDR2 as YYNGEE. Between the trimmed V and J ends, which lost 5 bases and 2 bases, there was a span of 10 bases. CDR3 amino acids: CASRGDGNYGYTF. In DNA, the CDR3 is TGTGCCAGCAGGGGGGACGGAAACTATGGCTACACCTTC.

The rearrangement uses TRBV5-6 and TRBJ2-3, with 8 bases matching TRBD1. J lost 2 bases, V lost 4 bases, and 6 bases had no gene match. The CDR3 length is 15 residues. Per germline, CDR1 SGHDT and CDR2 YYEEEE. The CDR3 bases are TGTGCCAGCAGCCCCGGGACAGGATACACAGATACGCAGTATTTT. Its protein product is CASSPGTGYTDTQYF.

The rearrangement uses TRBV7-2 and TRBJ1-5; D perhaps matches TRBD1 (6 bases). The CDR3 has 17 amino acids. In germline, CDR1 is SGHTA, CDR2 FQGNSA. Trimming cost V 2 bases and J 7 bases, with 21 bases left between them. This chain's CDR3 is CASSLRGTQGRGQPQHF. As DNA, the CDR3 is TGTGCCAGCAGCTTAAGGGGGACCCAGGGAAGAGGCCAGCCCCAGCATTTT.